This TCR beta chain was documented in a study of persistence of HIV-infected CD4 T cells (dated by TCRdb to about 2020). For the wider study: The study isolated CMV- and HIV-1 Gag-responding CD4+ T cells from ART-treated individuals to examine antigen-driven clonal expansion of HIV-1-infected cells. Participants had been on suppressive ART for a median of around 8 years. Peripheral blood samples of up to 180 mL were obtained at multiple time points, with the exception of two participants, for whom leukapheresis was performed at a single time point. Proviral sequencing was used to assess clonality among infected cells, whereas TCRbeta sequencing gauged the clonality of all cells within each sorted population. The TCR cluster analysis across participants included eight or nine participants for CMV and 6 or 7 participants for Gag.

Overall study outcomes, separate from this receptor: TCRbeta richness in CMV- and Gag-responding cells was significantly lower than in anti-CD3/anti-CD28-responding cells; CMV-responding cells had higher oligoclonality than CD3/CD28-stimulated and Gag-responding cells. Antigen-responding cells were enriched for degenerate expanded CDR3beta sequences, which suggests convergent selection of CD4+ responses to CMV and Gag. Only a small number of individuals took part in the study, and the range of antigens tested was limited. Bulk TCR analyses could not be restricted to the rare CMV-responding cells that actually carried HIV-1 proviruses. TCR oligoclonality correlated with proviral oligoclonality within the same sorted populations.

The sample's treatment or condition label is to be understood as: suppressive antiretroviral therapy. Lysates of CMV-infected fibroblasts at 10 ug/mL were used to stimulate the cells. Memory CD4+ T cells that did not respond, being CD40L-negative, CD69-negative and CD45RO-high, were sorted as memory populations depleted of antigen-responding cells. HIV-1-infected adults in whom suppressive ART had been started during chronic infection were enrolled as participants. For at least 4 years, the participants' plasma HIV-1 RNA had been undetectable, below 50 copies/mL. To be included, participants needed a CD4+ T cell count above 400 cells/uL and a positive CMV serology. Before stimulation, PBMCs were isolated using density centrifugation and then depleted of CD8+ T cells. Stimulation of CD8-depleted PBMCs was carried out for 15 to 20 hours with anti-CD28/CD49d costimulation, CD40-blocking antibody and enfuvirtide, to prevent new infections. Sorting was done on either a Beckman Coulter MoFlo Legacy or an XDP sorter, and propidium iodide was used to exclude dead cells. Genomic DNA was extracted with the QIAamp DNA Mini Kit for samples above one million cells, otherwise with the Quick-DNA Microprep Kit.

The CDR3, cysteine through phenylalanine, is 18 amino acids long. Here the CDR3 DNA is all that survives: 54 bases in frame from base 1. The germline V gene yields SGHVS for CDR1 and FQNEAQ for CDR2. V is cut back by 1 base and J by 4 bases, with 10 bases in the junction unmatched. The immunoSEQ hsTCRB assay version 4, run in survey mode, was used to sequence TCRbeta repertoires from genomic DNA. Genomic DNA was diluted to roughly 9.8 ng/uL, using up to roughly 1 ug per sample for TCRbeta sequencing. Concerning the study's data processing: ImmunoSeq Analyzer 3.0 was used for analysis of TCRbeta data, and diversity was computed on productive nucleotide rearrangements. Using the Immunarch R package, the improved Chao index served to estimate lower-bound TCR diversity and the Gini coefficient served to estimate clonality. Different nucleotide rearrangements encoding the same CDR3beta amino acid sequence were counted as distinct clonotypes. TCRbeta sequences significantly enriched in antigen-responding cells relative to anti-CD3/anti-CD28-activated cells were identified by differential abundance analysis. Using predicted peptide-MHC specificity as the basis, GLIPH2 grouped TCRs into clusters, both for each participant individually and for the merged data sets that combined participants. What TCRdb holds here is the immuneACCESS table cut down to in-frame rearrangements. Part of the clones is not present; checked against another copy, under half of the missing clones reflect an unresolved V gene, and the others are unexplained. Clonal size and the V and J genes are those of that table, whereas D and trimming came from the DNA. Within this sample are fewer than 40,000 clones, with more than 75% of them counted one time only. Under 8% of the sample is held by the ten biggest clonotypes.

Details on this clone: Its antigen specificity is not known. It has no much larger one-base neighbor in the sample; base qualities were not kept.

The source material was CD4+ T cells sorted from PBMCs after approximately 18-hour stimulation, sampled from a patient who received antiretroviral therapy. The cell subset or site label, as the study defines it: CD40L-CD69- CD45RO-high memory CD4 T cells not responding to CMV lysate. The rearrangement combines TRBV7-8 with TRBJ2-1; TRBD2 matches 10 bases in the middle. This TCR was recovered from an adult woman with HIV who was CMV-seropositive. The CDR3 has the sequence CASSLEGVGTSVYNEQFF. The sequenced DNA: TGTGCCAGCAGCTTAGAAGGGGTAGGGACTAGCGTATACAATGAGCAGTTCTTC.